This T cell receptor beta chain was observed in a study of metastatic and nonmetastatic thyroid tumors. Looking at the study overall: Comparison of repertoires was carried out across blood and tumor or nodule tissue from malignant and benign thyroid patients.

Source study methods: Variation in CDR3 across clinicopathological groups served as the basis for constructing a distant-metastasis classifier in papillary thyroid cancer. TCRdb re-called the PCR reads via MiXCR. The V and J calls shown here were made by TCRdb, not taken from the authors' results. The data contain more than 5,000 clones, about 29% of them singletons. V was pared by 2 bases and J by 7 bases, with 14 bases between. The CDR3 has 13 residues. In germline, CDR1 is DFQATT, CDR2 SNEGSKA (reference sequence). Thyroid surgery was performed in patients who had received no treatment beforehand. Study-wide findings and caveats: Significantly higher TCR beta diversity was reportedly seen in malignant thyroid tumors than benign nodules, in blood and tumor.

Turning to this clone: What it recognizes is unknown.

The sample consisted of adjacent normal tissue. This sequence was found in a female donor with papillary thyroid cancer or a benign thyroid nodule (not recorded which). Some clones in this sample may be carry-over from other donors' samples. This chain uses TRBV20-1 with TRBJ2-5; tentatively, D is TRBD2 (5 bases). CDR3 in DNA: TGCAGTGCTAGATCTTCCCCTGAGGGGACCCAGTACTTC. It translates to CSARSSPEGTQYF.